The sequence of this T cell receptor (beta chain) was determined in a study of blood T cell repertoires in COVID-19. The CDR3 length is 13 residues. After removal of 6 bases from V and 4 bases from J, the junction contained 4 bases not matched to a gene. From germline, CDR1 is SGHNT and CDR2 YYREEE (reference sequence). As originally analysed: Amplification of reference gene primers provided the estimated nucleated cell counts. Only in-frame clones appear in the TCRdb table, and some are missing; sequencing was by immunoSEQ multiplex PCR. V and J calls and clone size are those listed in that table; D and trimming were worked out from the DNA. The sample contains around 200,000 clones, around 82% of which appear only once. This clone was observed a single time.

The chain has TRBV5-4 and TRBJ1-3, with 7 bases matching TRBD1. Sequenced sample: peripheral blood. The origin of this receptor is a woman in her forties with active or convalescent COVID-19. The CDR3 DNA reads TGTGCCAGCAAGCGAGGGGGCGGAAACACCATATATTTT. Translation gives CASKRGGGNTIYF.